The 22 T cell receptor beta chains below were found in one sample sequenced in a study of blood T cell repertoires in COVID-19. The protocol was immunoSEQ multiplex PCR, while the TCRdb copy is restricted to in-frame clones and leaves out a portion. The sample has roughly 38,000 clones, 70% to 90% seen once. The specimen was peripheral blood. These receptors came from a man aged 50-59 years with active COVID-19.

This clone was seen a single time. The chain is built from TRBV3-1 (or the pseudogene TRBV3-2) and TRBJ2-1, with 9 bases lining up with TRBD2. The CDR3 length is 18 residues. From germline, CDR1 is LGHDT and CDR2 YNNKEL (reference sequence). V lost 0 bases and J lost 7; bases outside the gene matches: 13. This CDR3 reads CASSQDLSSGGTGNEQFF. The CDR3 region has the DNA TGTGCCAGCAGCCAAGATCTGTCGAGCGGGGGGACGGGGAATGAGCAGTTCTTC.

With regard to this clone: Germline and junction disagree at one end, which may indicate a read error. This chain links TRBV2 with TRBJ2-5; TRBD2 matches at 8 bases. Germline V gene sequence: CDR1 SNHLY, CDR2 FYNNEI. The CDR3 sequence is 15 residues long. The CDR3 protein is CASSVLAGYQEAQYF. The CDR3 region has the DNA TGTGCCAGCAGTGTGTTAGCGGGGTACCAAGAGGCCCAGTACTTC.

The chain is built from TRBV5-1 and TRBJ2-3; 8 positions match TRBD1. The CDR3 loop spans 14 amino acids. Unmatched junction bases numbered 5, after V lost 3 bases and J lost 5 bases. Germline V gene sequence: CDR1 SGHRS, CDR2 YFSETQ. CDR3 nucleotides: TGCGCCAGCAGCTACGGACAGGGAGTAGATACGCAGTATTTT. Translation gives CASSYGQGVDTQYF.

The chain couples TRBV24-1 to TRBJ1-1; tentative D call: TRBD1 (6 bases). Germline assignment: CDR1 KGHDR and CDR2 SFDVKD. Trimming cost V 7 bases and J 1 base, with 12 bases left between them. The CDR3 runs 14 residues. This CDR3 is CATRSTGANTEAFF. The CDR3 DNA reads TGTGCCACCAGATCGACAGGAGCGAACACTGAAGCTTTCTTT.

The J gene is TRBJ2-2, the V gene TRBV2, with D unresolved. Germline-derived CDR1 and CDR2 are SNHLY and FYNNEI. This CDR3 is 14 amino acids long. V lost 5 bases, J lost 1 base, and 8 bases lay in between. CDR3 amino acids: CASSPYRNTGELFF. The DNA of the CDR3 is TGTGCCAGCAGTCCTTACAGGAACACCGGGGAGCTGTTTTTT.

The rearrangement links TRBV14 to TRBJ2-7; D call uncertain. Germline loops: CDR1 SGHDN, CDR2 FVKESK. Trimming shortened V by 4 bases and J by 6 bases, and 13 bases separated the two germline ends. This CDR3 is 13 amino acids long. CDR3 loop: CASSRSRSGEQYF. The CDR3 region has the DNA TGTGCCAGCAGCCGGTCTAGGAGTGGCGAGCAGTACTTC.

CDR3 amino acids: CASSDGGGFFYEQFF. The DNA for the CDR3 is TGTGCCAGCAGTGATGGGGGGGGTTTTTTCTATGAGCAGTTCTTC. The gene calls are TRBV2 and TRBJ2-1, with TRBD2 matching 7 bases. The CDR3 is 15 residues long. Losses at the gene ends were 3 bases for V and 8 bases for J; bases not matched to a gene: 10. Germline lookup yields CDR1 SNHLY and CDR2 FYNNEI. The whole variable domain, filled in from reference TRBV2 and TRBJ2-1, reads EPEVTQTPSHQVTQMGQEVILRCVPISNHLYFYWYRQILGQKVEFLVSFYNNEISEKSEIFDDQFSVERPDGSNFTLKIRSTKLEDSAMYFCASSDGGGFFYEQFFGPGTRLTVL.

This clone has a single count. The chain carries TRBV12-3 or TRBV12-4 and TRBJ2-1; D may be TRBD1 (6 bases). The CDR3 is 12 residues long. The germline V and J ends were trimmed by 6 bases and 10 bases, with 13 bases remaining between them. The CDR3 region is CASSPNDREQFF. DNA of the CDR3: TGTGCCAGCAGCCCGAACGACAGGGAGCAGTTCTTC.

The V gene is TRBV9, the J gene TRBJ2-7; TRBD1 agrees at 8 bases. The CDR3 extends over 14 amino acids. Germline V CDR1 and CDR2: SGDLS, YYNGEE. V lost 3 bases, J lost 3 bases, and 5 bases stayed unmatched. The CDR3 nucleotides read TGTGCCAGCAGCGGACACAGGGGGAACTACGAGCAGTACTTC. It translates to CASSGHRGNYEQYF.

This clone has only one observation. The chain recombines TRBV24-1 with TRBJ2-7, with a possible D match to TRBD2 (5 bases). V gave up 10 bases and J gave up 2 bases, with 20 bases separating them. Germline-derived CDR1 and CDR2 are KGHDR and SFDVKD. The CDR3 length is 15 residues. The CDR3 region is CATSNGEGWTYEQYF. Here the CDR3 DNA reads TGTGCCACATCTAACGGGGAAGGGTGGACCTACGAGCAGTACTTC.

The J gene is TRBJ2-7, the V gene TRBV5-1, with 15 bases matching TRBD2. J gave up 7 bases and V 2 bases, and 7 bases lay outside the gene matches. The CDR3 covers 16 residues. Germline loops: CDR1 SGHRS, CDR2 YFSETQ. This CDR3 reads CASSFGTSGGLGEQYF. The CDR3 DNA follows: TGCGCCAGCAGCTTTGGGACTAGCGGGGGGCTGGGGGAGCAGTACTTC.

This rearrangement joins TRBV3-1 (or the pseudogene TRBV3-2) to TRBJ2-1, with TRBD2 matching 10 bases. The CDR3 loop spans 13 amino acids. CDR1 is LGHDT, CDR2 YNNKEL, per germline (reference sequence). J was trimmed by 16 bases and V by 2 bases; bases with no gene match: 8. This CDR3 reads CASSQSERGGTFF. The CDR3 DNA sequence: TGTGCCAGCAGCCAAAGTGAGCGGGGGGGCACTTTCTTC.

Here the CDR3 DNA reads TGTGCCATCAGTGGAGGTGATAACACTGAAGCTTTCTTT. This sequence encodes CAISGGDNTEAFF. This chain joins TRBV10-3 and TRBJ1-1, with D unclear. Germline V CDR1 and CDR2: ENHRY, SYGVKD. The CDR3 is 13 amino acids. Trimming took 4 bases from V and 2 from J, leaving 8 bases between them.

The J gene is TRBJ2-3, the V gene TRBV7-7; 7 nucleotides agree with TRBD2. CDR1 and CDR2 from the germline V gene are SSHAT and FNYEAQ (reference sequence). Losses at the gene ends were 5 bases for V and 6 bases for J; bases not matched to a gene: 11. CDR3 length equals 15 residues. This CDR3 is CASSASSGDADTQYF. The CDR3 DNA reads as TGTGCCAGCAGCGCTTCGAGCGGGGACGCGGATACGCAGTATTTT.

V usage is TRBV4-1 and J usage is TRBJ2-7; TRBD2 matches 12 bases. The CDR3 covers 17 residues. With 0 bases clipped from V and 7 bases from J, the junction kept 10 bases outside the gene matches. Germline assignment: CDR1 MGHRA and CDR2 YSYEKL. In DNA form, the CDR3 reads TGCGCCAGCAGCCAAGATCGGGCTAGCGGGGGGGAGAGGGAGCAGTACTTC. Translating it yields CASSQDRASGGEREQYF.

The V and J genes are TRBV6-6 and TRBJ2-7; 7 bases fit TRBD1. Germline CDR1 reads MNHNY; CDR2 reads SVGAGI (reference sequence). The CDR3 has 18 residues. V lost 5 bases and J lost 1; bases outside the gene matches: 17. The CDR3 DNA follows: TGTGCCAGCAGTCTCAAGGGGACAGCCCTACTTATTTCCTACGAGCAGTACTTC. Protein sequence: CASSLKGTALLISYEQYF.

This clone was counted only a few times. The chain recombines TRBV27 with TRBJ2-3; tentative D call: TRBD1 (6 bases). Trimming cost V 9 bases and J 4 bases, with 11 bases left between them. Germline CDR1 reads MNHEY; CDR2 reads SMNVEV (reference sequence). This CDR3 contains 12 residues. The chain's CDR3 is CARGTTPDTQYF. CDR3 nucleotides: TGTGCCAGGGGGACAACCCCAGATACGCAGTATTTT.

This clone has a handful of counts. V usage is TRBV2 and J usage is TRBJ2-2, with D possibly TRBD1 on 6 matching bases. V gave up 11 bases and J gave up 4 bases, with 11 bases separating them. Germline CDR1 reads SNHLY; CDR2 reads FYNNEI. This CDR3 region has 12 residues. CDR3 sequence: CAAKGVTGELFF. The CDR3 DNA sequence: TGTGCCGCGAAGGGGGTCACCGGGGAGCTGTTTTTT.

V gene TRBV11-3 combines with J gene TRBJ2-5; 10 bases are a match to TRBD2. V shed 2 bases and J 1 base; nucleotides not matched to a gene: 4. CDR1 and CDR2 from the germline V gene are SGHNT and YENEEA. CDR3 size: 16 residues. The CDR3 region has the DNA TGTGCCAGCAGCTTACGACTAGCGGGTTTCCAAGAGACCCAGTACTTC. Translation: CASSLRLAGFQETQYF.

The J gene is TRBJ1-6, the V gene TRBV15; D is possibly TRBD1 (6 bases). The V gene lost 3 bases and the J gene lost 7 bases, with 13 bases spanning the gap. The CDR3 loop spans 15 amino acids. Per germline, CDR1 LNHNV and CDR2 YYDKDF (reference sequence). The CDR3 nucleotides are TGTGCCACCAGCAGTGGTCGGCAGGGGAATTCACCCCTCCACTTT. This sequence encodes CATSSGRQGNSPLHF.

CDR3 nucleotides: TGTGCCAGCAGCTTAGGACAGGTCGCAGATACGCAGTATTTT. Its translation: CASSLGQVADTQYF. This chain connects TRBV5-4 to TRBJ2-3; 7 bases fit TRBD1. The CDR3 loop spans 14 amino acids. CDR1 is SGHNT, CDR2 YYREEE, per germline (reference sequence). V lost 2 bases, J lost 4 bases, and 4 bases stayed unmatched.

The rearrangement links TRBV19 to TRBJ2-1; TRBD2 aligns across 7 bases. Germline V gene sequence: CDR1 LNHDA, CDR2 SQIVND (reference sequence). V lost 6 bases and J lost 0; bases outside the gene matches: 11. There are 17 residues in the CDR3. The CDR3 reads CASSSGGYQSSYNEQFF. The CDR3 DNA follows: TGTGCCAGTAGCTCCGGGGGGTACCAAAGCTCCTACAATGAGCAGTTCTTC.